This TCR beta chain was sequenced for a study of CD8 T cells in Susac syndrome. Each multiple sclerosis control was a treatment-naive patient with relapsing-remitting disease that was either stable or active. Negative isolation yielded CD4+ and CD8+ T cells, and FACS enriched TEMRA cells. The V gene's germline CDR1 is MNHEY and CDR2 SMNVEV (reference sequence). The CDR3 spans 14 residues. V dropped 5 bases and J dropped 3 bases, with 10 bases sitting between them. RNA was extracted with the RNeasy kit, and a quantity of 0.5 to 1 ug was reverse transcribed using random hexamers. TCRdb re-called the immunoSEQ multiplex PCR reads with MiXCR, one entry per CDR3 protein. The sample includes hundreds of thousands of distinct CDR3 sequences, approximately 85% of them seen just once.

The clonotype originates from a human donor with multiple sclerosis. Material: CD8+ T cells from PBMCs. The chain joins TRBV27 to TRBJ1-4; no firm D call. The CDR3 bases are TGTGCCAGCAGTAGGACGGGCTCTAATGAAAAACTGTTTTTT. Amino acid sequence: CASSRTGSNEKLFF.